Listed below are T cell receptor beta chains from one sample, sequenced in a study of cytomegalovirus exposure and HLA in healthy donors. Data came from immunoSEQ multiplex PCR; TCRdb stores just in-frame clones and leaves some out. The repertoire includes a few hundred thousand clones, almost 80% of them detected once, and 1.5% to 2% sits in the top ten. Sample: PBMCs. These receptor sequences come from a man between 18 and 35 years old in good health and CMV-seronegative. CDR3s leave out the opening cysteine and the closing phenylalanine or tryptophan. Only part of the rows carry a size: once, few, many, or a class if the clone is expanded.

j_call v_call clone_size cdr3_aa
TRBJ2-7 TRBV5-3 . ARSCGERRYEQY
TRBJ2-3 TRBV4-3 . ASSPRGDRLTDTQY
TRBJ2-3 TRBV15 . ATSRIGVWREVNTDTQY
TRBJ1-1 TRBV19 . ASSINKNTEAF
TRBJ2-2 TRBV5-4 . ASSLGGSNTGELF
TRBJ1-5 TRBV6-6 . ASSYSTGLGNQPQH
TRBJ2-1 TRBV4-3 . ASSHPGSGGASGNEQF
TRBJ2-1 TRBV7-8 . ASSLNRGDEQF
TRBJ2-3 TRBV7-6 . ASSLGPGTGVPTDTQY
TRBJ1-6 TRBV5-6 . ASSLAPSSYNSPLH
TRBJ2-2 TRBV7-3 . ASSRAGADTGELF
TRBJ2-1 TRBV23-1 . ASTSRGNNEQF
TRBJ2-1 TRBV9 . ASSGGRADYNEQF
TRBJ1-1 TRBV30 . AWSRGLQNTEAF
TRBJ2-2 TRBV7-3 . ASSSVGPTGELF
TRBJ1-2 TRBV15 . ATSRGTKDGYT
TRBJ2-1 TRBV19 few ASSPTPGGIYNEQF
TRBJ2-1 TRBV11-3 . ASSRWTSGPYNEQF
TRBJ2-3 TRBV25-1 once ASSETSGATQY
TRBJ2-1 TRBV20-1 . SAASEDEQF
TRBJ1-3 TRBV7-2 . ASSLAGGAGGSGNTIY
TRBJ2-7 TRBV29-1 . SVIRTGNEQY
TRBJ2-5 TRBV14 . ASSQRTGTGETQY
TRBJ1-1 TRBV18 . ASSPGQVRDTEAF
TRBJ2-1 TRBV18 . ASSPPNGLESNEQF
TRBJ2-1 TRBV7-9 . SSSGGGPEQF
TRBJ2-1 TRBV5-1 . ASRTGLAGVLSYNEQF
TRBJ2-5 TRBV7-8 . ASSSLQGKEQY
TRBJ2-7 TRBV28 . ASSWGELPEQY
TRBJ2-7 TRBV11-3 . ASSSPAGEGEQY
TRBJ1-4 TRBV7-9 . ASSLDAGGHEKLF
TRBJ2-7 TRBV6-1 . ASKAGTGSEQY
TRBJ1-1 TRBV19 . ASRPNRGGRTEAF
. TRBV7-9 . ASSEGGTSRPYEQY
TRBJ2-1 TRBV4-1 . ASSQADLGLVGNEQF
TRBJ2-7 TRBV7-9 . ASSSKPGTESYEQY
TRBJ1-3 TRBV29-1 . SVEGPVEGAGNTIY
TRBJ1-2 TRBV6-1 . ASSETGQGYGYT
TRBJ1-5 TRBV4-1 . ASSQELTGIQPQH